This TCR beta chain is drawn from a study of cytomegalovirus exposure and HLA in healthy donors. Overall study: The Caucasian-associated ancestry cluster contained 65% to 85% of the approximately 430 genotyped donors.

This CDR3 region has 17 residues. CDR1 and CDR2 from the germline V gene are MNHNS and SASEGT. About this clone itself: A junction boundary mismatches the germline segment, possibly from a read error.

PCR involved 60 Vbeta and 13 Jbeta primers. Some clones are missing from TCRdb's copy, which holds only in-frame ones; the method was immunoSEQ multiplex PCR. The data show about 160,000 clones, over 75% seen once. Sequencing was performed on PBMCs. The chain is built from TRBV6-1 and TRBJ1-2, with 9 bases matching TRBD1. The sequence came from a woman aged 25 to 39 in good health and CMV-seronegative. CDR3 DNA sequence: TGTGCCAGCCGTGAGGGGACAGGGAGTTCCCTAAGCTATGGCTACACCTTC. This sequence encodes CASREGTGSSLSYGYTF.